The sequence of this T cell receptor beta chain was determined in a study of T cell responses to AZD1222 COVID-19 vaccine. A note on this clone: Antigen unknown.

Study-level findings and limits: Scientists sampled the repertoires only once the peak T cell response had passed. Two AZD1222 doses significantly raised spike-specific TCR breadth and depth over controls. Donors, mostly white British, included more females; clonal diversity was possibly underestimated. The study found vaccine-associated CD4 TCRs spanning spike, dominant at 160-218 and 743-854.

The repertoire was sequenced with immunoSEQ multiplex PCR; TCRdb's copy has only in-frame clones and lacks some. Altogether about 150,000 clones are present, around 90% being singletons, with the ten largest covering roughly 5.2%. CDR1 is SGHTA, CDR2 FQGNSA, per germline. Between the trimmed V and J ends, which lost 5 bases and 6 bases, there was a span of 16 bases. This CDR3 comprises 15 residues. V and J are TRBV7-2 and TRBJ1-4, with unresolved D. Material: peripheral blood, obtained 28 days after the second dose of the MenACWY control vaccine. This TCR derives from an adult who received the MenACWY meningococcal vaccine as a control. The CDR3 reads CASSPKAETYEKLFF. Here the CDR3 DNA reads TGTGCCAGCAGCCCGAAGGCAGAGACGTATGAAAAACTGTTTTTT. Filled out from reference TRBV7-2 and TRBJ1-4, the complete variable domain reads GAGVSQSPSNKVTEKGKDVELRCDPISGHTALYWYRQSLGQGLEFLIYFQGNSAPDKSGLPSDRFSAERTGGSVSTLTIQRTQQEDSAVYLCASSPKAETYEKLFFGSGTQLSVL.